A single sample is the source of the 16 T cell receptor beta chains below, sequenced in a study of memory CD4+ T cells and cytomegalovirus serostatus. Sequencing was performed with immunoSEQ multiplex PCR; in TCRdb, only in-frame clones are kept and a portion is missing. The data show some 30,000 clones, with about 75% seen just once and around 0.63% held by the top ten. Single viable CD3+CD4+CD8-CD45RO+ cells were sorted as the memory CD4+ T cells. Sequencing used memory CD4+ T cells from blood. These receptors originate from an adult in good health and CMV-seronegative. Some clones in this sample may be carry-over from other donors' samples.

The rearrangement joins TRBV7-2 to TRBJ1-1; D is perhaps TRBD1 (6 bases). The CDR3 sequence is 15 residues long. CDR1 SGHTA and CDR2 FQGNSA come from the germline V gene. V was trimmed by 2 bases and J by 1 base, leaving 11 bases between them. The chain's CDR3 is CASSLNGGENTEAFF. The CDR3 DNA sequence: TGTGCCAGCAGCTTAAACGGGGGCGAGAACACTGAAGCTTTCTTT.

Note on this clone: Other DNA sequences in this sample translate to the same CDR3. The V and J genes are TRBV9 and TRBJ1-1; D uncertain. CDR1 and CDR2 from the germline V gene are SGDLS and YYNGEE. V dropped 0 bases and J dropped 5 bases, with 8 bases sitting between them. This CDR3 is built from 13 residues. The CDR3 loop is CASSVGGRTEAFF. The CDR3, as DNA: TGTGCCAGCAGCGTAGGAGGGAGGACTGAAGCTTTCTTT.

This chain joins TRBV2 and TRBJ1-6, with D possibly being TRBD1 (6 bases). The CDR3 has 15 amino acids. Per germline, CDR1 SNHLY and CDR2 FYNNEI. V was cut by 1 base and J by 8 bases, with 12 bases left in between. In DNA form, the CDR3 reads TGTGCCAGCAGTGAAGTACCGGGGGCGGATTCACCCCTCCACTTT. It translates to CASSEVPGADSPLHF.

In its sample, this clone was seen once. V usage is TRBV5-1 and J usage is TRBJ2-3; the D gene is possibly TRBD2 (8 bases). Germline loops: CDR1 SGHRS, CDR2 YFSETQ. This CDR3 spans 17 amino acids. The V end lost 0 bases, the J end lost 0 bases, and 14 bases lay between the germline ends. The CDR3 coding sequence is TGCGCCAGCAGCTTGGCCATAGCGGGACAGAGCACAGATACGCAGTATTTT. This sequence encodes CASSLAIAGQSTDTQYF.

The rearrangement joins TRBV7-8 to TRBJ1-5; 7 bases agree with TRBD1. Germline trimming cut 6 bases from V and 6 bases from J; bases unmatched to any gene: 5. Germline loops: CDR1 SGHVS, CDR2 FQNEAQ. This CDR3 comprises 13 residues. This CDR3 reads CASRGGGGQPQHF. CDR3 DNA sequence: TGTGCCAGCAGAGGAGGGGGCGGTCAGCCCCAGCATTTT.

The V and J genes are TRBV10-3 and TRBJ1-2, with D uncertain. The CDR3 runs 13 residues. CDR1 ENHRY and CDR2 SYGVKD come from the germline V gene. V was cut by 2 bases and J by 6 bases, with 10 bases left in between. CDR3 bases: TGTGCCATCAGTGAGAGGGCTCTAGATGGCTACACCTTC. Translated: CAISERALDGYTF.

The chain couples TRBV11-2 to TRBJ2-7, with 10 positions matching TRBD2. In germline, CDR1 is SGHAT, CDR2 FQNNGV. The J segment lost 6 bases and the V segment lost 0 bases, leaving 8 bases of the junction unmatched. The CDR3 consists of 16 residues. The CDR3 loop reads CASSLDPSGGAGEQYF. The CDR3 nucleotides read TGTGCCAGCAGCTTAGATCCGAGCGGGGGGGCAGGCGAGCAGTACTTC. The full variable domain, its missing parts supplied by reference TRBV11-2 and TRBJ2-7, is EAGVAQSPRYKIIEKRQSVAFWCNPISGHATLYWYQQILGQGPKLLIQFQNNGVVDDSQLPKDRFSAERLKGVDSTLKIQPAKLEDSAVYLCASSLDPSGGAGEQYFGPGTRLTVT.

This clone was counted only a few times. The chain carries TRBV6-1 and TRBJ2-3; the match to TRBD2 covers 11 bases. The CDR3 is 17 residues long. The trim removed 2 bases at V and 2 bases at J, leaving 6 bases unmatched. Germline CDR1 reads MNHNS; CDR2 reads SASEGT. The CDR3 nucleotides read TGTGCCAGCAGTGAATCCCCTAGCGGGGGGTCCACAGATACGCAGTATTTT. Translated: CASSESPSGGSTDTQYF.

The chain couples TRBV18 to TRBJ2-5; the D is unclear. The CDR3 is 12 residues long. Germline CDR1 KGHSH, CDR2 LQKENI. V lost 2 bases and J 6 bases, leaving 7 bases between the germline ends. CDR3 residues: CASSPSSKTQYF. CDR3 coding DNA: TGTGCCAGCTCACCATCATCAAAGACCCAGTACTTC.

The rearrangement uses TRBV27 and TRBJ1-5; 7 positions match TRBD1. The germline gives CDR1 MNHEY, CDR2 SMNVEV (reference sequence). Trimming at V came to 5 bases and at J to 0 bases, leaving 7 bases not matched to a gene. This CDR3 contains 16 residues. CDR3 bases: TGTGCCAGCAGTCCCCGGGACAGTTATAGCAATCAGCCCCAGCATTTT. It codes for CASSPRDSYSNQPQHF.

The CDR3 sequence is CANSRRTGADGYTF. CDR3 DNA sequence: TGTGCCAACAGCCGTCGGACAGGGGCCGATGGCTACACCTTC. The genes are TRBV21-1 and TRBJ1-2; the table's D call of TRBD1 was not tested on the DNA. TRBV21-1 is annotated as a pseudogene. The CDR3 is 14 residues long.

CDR3 bases: TGCGCCAGCAGCCAAGAAGTGACAGGAGACTCACCCCTCCACTTT. The encoded protein is CASSQEVTGDSPLHF. The chain links TRBV4-1 to TRBJ1-6, with TRBD1 as a possible D gene (6 bases). The V end lost 0 bases, the J end lost 10 bases, and 13 bases lay between the germline ends. The CDR3 has 15 amino acids. From germline, CDR1 is MGHRA and CDR2 YSYEKL.

The chain recombines TRBV11-3 with TRBJ1-1, with D unresolved. CDR3 length: 14 amino acids. Germline CDR1 is SGHNT and CDR2 is YENEEA. Trimming took off 5 bases at V and 4 bases at J, with 14 bases between the two ends. The DNA for the CDR3 is TGTGCCAGCAGCGAGGACCCGAGGGTCACTGAAGCTTTCTTT. The encoded protein is CASSEDPRVTEAFF.

The chain couples TRBV5-8 to TRBJ1-4, with D possibly matching TRBD1 (6 bases). V was clipped by 2 bases and J by 6 bases, with 11 bases between them. CDR3 length: 14 amino acids. Germline values: CDR1 SGHTS, CDR2 YDEGEE. The CDR3 DNA reads as TGTGCCAGCAGCTTTGAGGGGGGATATGAAAAACTGTTTTTT. Encoded protein: CASSFEGGYEKLFF.

This clone was seen a handful of times. The rearrangement uses TRBV28 and TRBJ1-6; D gene uncertain. V was shortened by 7 bases and J by 6 bases, with 10 bases between the two germline ends. The CDR3 runs to 13 residues. Germline assignment: CDR1 MDHEN and CDR2 SYDVKM. The CDR3 nucleotides are TGTGCCAGCAAGGGCACCTCTAATTCACCCCTCCACTTT. It translates to CASKGTSNSPLHF.

In its sample, this clone was seen a few times. The chain couples TRBV28 to TRBJ2-7, with 7 bases lining up with TRBD1. CDR1 is MDHEN, CDR2 SYDVKM, per germline. This CDR3 has 13 amino acids. The ends lost 8 bases at V and 3 bases at J; junction bases unmatched: 7. This chain's CDR3 is CASGRGRSYEQYF. CDR3 DNA: TGTGCCAGCGGAAGGGGGCGCAGCTACGAGCAGTACTTC.